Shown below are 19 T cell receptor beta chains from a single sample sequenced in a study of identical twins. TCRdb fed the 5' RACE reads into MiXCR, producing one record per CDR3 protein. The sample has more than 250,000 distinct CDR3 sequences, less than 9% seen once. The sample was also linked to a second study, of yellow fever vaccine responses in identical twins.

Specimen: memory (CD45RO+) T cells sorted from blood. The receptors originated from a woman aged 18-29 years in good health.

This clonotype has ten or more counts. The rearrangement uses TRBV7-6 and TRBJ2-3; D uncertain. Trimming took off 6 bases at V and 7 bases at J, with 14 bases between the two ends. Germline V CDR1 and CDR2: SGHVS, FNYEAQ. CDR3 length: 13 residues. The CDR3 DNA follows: TGTGCCAGCAGTTCCACCGACTTGAATACGCAGTATTTT. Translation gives CASSSTDLNTQYF.

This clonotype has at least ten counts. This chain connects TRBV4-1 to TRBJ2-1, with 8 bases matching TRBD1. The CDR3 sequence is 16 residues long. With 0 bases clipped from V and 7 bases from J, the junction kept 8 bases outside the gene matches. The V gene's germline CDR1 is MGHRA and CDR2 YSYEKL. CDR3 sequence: CASSQDLGTGGNEQFF. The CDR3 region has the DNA TGCGCCAGCAGCCAAGACCTTGGGACAGGTGGAAATGAGCAGTTCTTC.

The CDR3 protein is CASRDSPFYTQYF. CDR3 nucleotides: TGTGCCAGCCGGGACTCCCCTTTTTATACGCAGTATTTT. The chain couples TRBV6-6 to TRBJ2-3, with a weak D call TRBD2 (6 bases). The ends were cut back, 8 bases at V and 7 bases at J, with 16 bases in the middle. Germline assignment: CDR1 MNHNY and CDR2 SVGAGI (reference sequence). This CDR3 has 13 amino acids.

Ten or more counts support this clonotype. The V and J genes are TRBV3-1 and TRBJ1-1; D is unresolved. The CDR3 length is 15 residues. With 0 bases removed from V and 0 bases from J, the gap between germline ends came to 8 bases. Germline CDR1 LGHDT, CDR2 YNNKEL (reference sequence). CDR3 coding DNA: TGTGCCAGCAGCCAAGAGGGTCTGTTGAACACTGAAGCTTTCTTT. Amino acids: CASSQEGLLNTEAFF.

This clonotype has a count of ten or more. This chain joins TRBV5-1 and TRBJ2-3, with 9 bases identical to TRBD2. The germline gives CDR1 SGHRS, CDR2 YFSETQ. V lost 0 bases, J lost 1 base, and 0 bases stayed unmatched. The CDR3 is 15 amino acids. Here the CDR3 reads CASSLASGGTDTQYF. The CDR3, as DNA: TGCGCCAGCAGCTTGGCTAGCGGGGGCACAGATACGCAGTATTTT.

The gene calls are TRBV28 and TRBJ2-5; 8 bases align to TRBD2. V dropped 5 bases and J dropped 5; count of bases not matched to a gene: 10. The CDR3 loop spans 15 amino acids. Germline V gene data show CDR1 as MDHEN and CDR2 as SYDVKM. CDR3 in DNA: TGTGCCAGCAGTACCCCCGGGAGGGCCCGGGAGACCCAGTACTTC. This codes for CASSTPGRARETQYF.

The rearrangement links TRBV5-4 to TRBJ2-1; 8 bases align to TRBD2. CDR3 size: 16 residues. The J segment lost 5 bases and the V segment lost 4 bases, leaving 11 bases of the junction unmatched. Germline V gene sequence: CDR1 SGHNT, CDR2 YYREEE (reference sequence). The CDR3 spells CASSTIAGRFNNEQFF. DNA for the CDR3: TGTGCCAGCAGCACCATAGCGGGACGATTCAACAATGAGCAGTTCTTC.

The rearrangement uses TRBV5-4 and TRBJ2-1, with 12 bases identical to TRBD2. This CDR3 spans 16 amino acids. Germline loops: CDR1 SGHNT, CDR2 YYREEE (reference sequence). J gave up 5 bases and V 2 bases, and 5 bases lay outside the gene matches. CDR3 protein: CASSFGWTSGNNEQFF. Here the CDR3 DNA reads TGTGCCAGCAGCTTTGGCTGGACTAGCGGGAACAATGAGCAGTTCTTC.

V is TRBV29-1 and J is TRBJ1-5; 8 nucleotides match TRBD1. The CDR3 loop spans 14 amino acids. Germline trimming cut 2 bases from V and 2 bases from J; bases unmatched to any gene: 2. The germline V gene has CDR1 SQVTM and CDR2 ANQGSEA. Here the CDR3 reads CSVETGQGNQPQHF. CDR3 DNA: TGCAGCGTTGAAACGGGACAGGGCAATCAGCCCCAGCATTTT.

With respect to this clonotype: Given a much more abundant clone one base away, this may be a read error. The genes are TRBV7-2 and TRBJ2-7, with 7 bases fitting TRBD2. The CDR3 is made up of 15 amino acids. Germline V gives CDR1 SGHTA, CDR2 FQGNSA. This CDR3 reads CANSPGTIVLYEQYF. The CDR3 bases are TGTGCCAACAGCCCCGGGACTATCGTTCTCTACGAGCAGTACTTC.

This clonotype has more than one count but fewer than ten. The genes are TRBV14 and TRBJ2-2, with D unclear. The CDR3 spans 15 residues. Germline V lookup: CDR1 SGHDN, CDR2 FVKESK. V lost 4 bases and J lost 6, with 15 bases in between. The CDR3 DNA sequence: TGTGCCAGCAGCCCCAAGAAGAGACACGCCGGGGAGCTGTTTTTT. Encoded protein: CASSPKKRHAGELFF. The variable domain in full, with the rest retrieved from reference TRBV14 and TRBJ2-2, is EAGVTQFPSHSVIEKGQTVTLRCDPISGHDNLYWYRRVMGKEIKFLLHFVKESKQDESGMPNNRFLAERTGGTYSTLKVQPAELEDSGVYFCASSPKKRHAGELFFGEGSRLTVL.

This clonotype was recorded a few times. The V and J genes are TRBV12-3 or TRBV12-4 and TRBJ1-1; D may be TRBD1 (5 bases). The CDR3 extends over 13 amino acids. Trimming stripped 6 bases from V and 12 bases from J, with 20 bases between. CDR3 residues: CASRRGHALETFF. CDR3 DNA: TGTGCCAGCAGGCGAGGACACGCCCTGGAGACTTTCTTT.

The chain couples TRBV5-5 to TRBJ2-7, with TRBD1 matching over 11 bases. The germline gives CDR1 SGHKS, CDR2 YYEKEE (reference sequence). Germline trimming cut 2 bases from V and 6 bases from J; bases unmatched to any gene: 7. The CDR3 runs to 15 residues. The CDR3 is CASSFSGTGGTEQYV. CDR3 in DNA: TGTGCCAGCAGCTTCTCCGGGACAGGGGGTACCGAGCAGTACGTC.

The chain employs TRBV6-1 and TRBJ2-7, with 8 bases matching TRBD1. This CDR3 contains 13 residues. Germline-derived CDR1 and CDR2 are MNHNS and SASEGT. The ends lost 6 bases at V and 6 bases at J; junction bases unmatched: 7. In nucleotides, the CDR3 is TGTGCCAGCAGCTTGGACAGGGATGGCGAGCAGTACGTC. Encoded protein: CASSLDRDGEQYV.

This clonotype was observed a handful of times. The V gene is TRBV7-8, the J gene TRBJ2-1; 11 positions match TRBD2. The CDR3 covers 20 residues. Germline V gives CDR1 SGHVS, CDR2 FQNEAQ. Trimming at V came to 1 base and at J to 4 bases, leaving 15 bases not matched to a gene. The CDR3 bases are TGTGCCAGCAGCTTAGACCGCAGACTAGCGGGGTCCAAGGGTTACAATGAGCAGTTCTTC. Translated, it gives CASSLDRRLAGSKGYNEQFF.

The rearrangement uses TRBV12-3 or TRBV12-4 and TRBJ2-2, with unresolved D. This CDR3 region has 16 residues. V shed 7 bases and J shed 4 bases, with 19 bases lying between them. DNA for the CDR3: TGTGCCAGCACCCTCCCGGAAGGAGTCGGCACCGGGGAGCTGTTTTTT. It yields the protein CASTLPEGVGTGELFF.

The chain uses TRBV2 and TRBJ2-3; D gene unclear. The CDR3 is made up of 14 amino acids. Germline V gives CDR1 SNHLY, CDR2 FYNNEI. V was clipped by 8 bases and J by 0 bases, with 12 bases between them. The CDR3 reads CASGDSSSTDTQYF. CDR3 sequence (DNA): TGTGCCAGCGGGGATAGCTCTAGCACAGATACGCAGTATTTT.

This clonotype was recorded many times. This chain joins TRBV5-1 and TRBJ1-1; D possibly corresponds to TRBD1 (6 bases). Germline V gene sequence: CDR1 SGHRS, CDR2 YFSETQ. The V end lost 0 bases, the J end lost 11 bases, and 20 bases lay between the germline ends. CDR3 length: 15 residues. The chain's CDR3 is CASSLERESTGRAFF. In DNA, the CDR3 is TGCGCCAGCAGCTTGGAAAGGGAGTCGACAGGCAGGGCTTTCTTT.

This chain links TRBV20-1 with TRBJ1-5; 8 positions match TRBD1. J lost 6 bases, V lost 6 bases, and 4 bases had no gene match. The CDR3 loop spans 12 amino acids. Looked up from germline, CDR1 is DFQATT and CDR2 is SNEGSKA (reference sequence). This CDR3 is CSAHRGSQPQHF. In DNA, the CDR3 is TGCAGTGCCCACAGGGGGAGTCAGCCCCAGCATTTT.